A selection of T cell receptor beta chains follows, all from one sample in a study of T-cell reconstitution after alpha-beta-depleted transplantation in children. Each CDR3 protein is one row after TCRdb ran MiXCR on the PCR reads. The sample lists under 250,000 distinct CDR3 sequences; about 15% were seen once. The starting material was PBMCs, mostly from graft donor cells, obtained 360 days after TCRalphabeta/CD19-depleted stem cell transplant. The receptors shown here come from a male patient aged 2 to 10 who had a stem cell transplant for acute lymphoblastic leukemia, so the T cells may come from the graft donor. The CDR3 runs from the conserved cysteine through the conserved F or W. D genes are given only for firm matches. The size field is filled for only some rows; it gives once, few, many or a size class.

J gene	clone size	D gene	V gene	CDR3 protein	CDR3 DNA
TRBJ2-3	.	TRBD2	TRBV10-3	CAISAGGTDTQYF	TGTGCCATCTCGGCGGGAGGCACAGATACGCAGTATTTT
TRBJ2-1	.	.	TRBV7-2	CASSFSTLAYFNNEQFF	TGTGCCAGCAGCTTTAGTACCCTAGCTTATTTTAACAATGAGCAGTTCTTC
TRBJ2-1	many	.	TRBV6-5	CPSGHEQFF	TGTCCGTCGGGCCATGAGCAGTTCTTC
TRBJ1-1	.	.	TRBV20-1	CSAKYGSGRTEAFF	TGCAGTGCTAAGTATGGGTCAGGGCGCACTGAAGCTTTCTTT
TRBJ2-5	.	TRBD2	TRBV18	CASSHAGVEETQYF	TGTGCCAGCTCGCACGCGGGGGTGGAAGAGACCCAGTACTTC
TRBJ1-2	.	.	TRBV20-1	CSASELLIYGYTF	TGCAGTGCTAGCGAACTCTTAATCTATGGCTACACCTTC
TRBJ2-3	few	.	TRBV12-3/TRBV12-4	CASSSDLHTQYF	TGTGCCAGCAGTTCGGACCTCCATACGCAGTATTTT
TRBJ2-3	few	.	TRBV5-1	CASSFMTDTQYF	TGCGCCAGCAGCTTTATGACAGATACGCAGTATTTT
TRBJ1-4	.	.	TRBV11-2	CASSLRKGPGREKLFF	TGTGCCAGCAGCTTAAGAAAGGGTCCGGGGCGCGAAAAACTGTTTTTT
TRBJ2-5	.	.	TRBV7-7	CASSFLQDGSQYF	TGTGCCAGCAGCTTCTTACAAGACGGTTCCCAGTACTTC
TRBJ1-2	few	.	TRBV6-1	CASSEYTGTADYGYTF	TGTGCCAGCAGTGAATACACCGGGACGGCAGACTATGGCTACACCTTC
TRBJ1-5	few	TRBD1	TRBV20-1	CSARVTGSKQPQHF	TGCAGTGCTAGGGTGACAGGGAGTAAACAGCCCCAGCATTTT
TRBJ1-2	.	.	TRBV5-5	CASSPIRTNYGYTF	TGTGCCAGCAGCCCAATAAGGACTAACTATGGCTACACCTTC
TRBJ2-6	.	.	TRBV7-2	CASSLSRAGLGANVLTF	TGTGCCAGCAGCTTATCTAGGGCGGGCCTCGGGGCCAACGTCCTGACTTTC
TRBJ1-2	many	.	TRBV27	CASRRSTGINGYTF	TGTGCCAGCAGAAGGAGTACAGGGATTAATGGCTACACCTTC
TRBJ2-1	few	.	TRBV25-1	CASSEIGDNEQFF	TGTGCCAGCAGCGAGATCGGGGACAATGAGCAGTTCTTC
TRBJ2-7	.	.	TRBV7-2	CASSLESSFSYEQYF	TGTGCCAGCAGCTTAGAATCCAGCTTCTCCTACGAGCAGTACTTC
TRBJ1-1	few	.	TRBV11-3	CASRGVNTEAFF	TGTGCCAGCCGAGGGGTGAACACTGAAGCTTTCTTT
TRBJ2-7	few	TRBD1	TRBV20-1	CSARVQGVPYEQYF	TGCAGTGCTAGAGTCCAGGGGGTCCCCTACGAGCAGTACTTC
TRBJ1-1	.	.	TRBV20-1	CSASRQNTEAFF	TGCAGTGCTAGCCGCCAGAACACTGAAGCTTTCTTT
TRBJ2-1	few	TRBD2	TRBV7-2	CASSSGLAGGFRYNEQFF	TGTGCCAGCAGCTCTGGACTAGCGGGGGGGTTTAGGTACAATGAGCAGTTCTTC
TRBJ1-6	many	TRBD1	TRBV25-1	CASKDRVNSPLHF	TGTGCCAGCAAGGACAGGGTCAATTCACCCCTCCACTTT
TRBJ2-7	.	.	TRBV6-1	CASSGGLGPRAYEQYF	TGTGCCAGCAGTGGGGGACTGGGACCTAGGGCCTACGAGCAGTACTTC
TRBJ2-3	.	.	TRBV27	CASSSRTMSTDTQYF	TGTGCCAGCAGTTCCCGGACCATGAGCACAGATACGCAGTATTTT
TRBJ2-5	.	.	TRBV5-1	CASRPDMRGTLRRTQYF	TGCGCCAGCCGGCCGGATATGAGGGGGACCCTCAGAAGGACCCAGTACTTC
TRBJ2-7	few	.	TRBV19	CASSIRPFYEQYF	TGTGCCAGTAGTATTCGGCCGTTCTACGAGCAGTACTTC
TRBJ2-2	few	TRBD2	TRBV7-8	CASSLAGGTNTGELFF	TGTGCCAGCAGCTTAGCGGGAGGGACGAACACCGGGGAGCTGTTTTTT
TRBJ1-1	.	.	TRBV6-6	CATGGETEAFF	TGTGCCACCGGAGGGGAGACTGAAGCTTTCTTT
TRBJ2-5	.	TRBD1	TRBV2	CASSERDSQETQYF	TGTGCCAGCAGTGAACGGGACAGCCAAGAGACCCAGTACTTC
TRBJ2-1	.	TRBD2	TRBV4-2	CASSQGGGATYNEQFF	TGTGCCAGCAGCCAAGGCGGGGGGGCAACCTACAATGAGCAGTTCTTC
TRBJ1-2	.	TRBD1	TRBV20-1	CSARPRPGQGADYGYTF	TGCAGTGCTAGACCACGACCCGGACAGGGGGCGGACTATGGCTACACCTTC
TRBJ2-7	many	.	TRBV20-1	CSARVNSGTSYEQYF	TGCAGTGCTAGGGTTAATAGCGGAACTTCCTACGAGCAGTACTTC
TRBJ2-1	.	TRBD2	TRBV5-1	CASSRGLAGGSYNEQFF	TGCGCCAGCAGCAGGGGACTAGCGGGAGGATCCTACAATGAGCAGTTCTTC
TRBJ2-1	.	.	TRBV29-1	CSVGTDYNEQFF	TGCAGCGTTGGGACAGACTACAATGAGCAGTTCTTC
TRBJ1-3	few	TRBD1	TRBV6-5	CASSYRQGRIAGNTIYF	TGTGCCAGCAGTTACCGACAGGGGAGGATTGCTGGAAACACCATATATTTT
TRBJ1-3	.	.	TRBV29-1	CSGQRGDASYF	TGCAGCGGACAACGAGGGGACGCCTCATATTTT
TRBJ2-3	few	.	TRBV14	CASSQDLSTQYF	TGTGCCAGCAGCCAAGATTTGAGTACGCAGTATTTT
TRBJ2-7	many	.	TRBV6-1	CASSPIEYSSYEQYF	TGTGCCAGCAGCCCGATCGAGTATAGCTCCTACGAGCAGTACTTC
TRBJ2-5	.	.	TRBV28	CASSFLDRNRQETQYF	TGTGCCAGCAGTTTCCTCGACAGGAACCGCCAAGAGACCCAGTACTTC
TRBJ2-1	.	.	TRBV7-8	CASSLARVDNEQFF	TGTGCCAGCAGCTTAGCGAGGGTAGACAATGAGCAGTTCTTC
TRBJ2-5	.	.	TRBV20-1	CSVDTGDQETQYF	TGCAGTGTTGACACAGGTGACCAAGAGACCCAGTACTTC
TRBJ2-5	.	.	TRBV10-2	CASSEVLLTANYQETQYF	TGCGCCAGCAGTGAGGTACTTTTGACAGCAAATTACCAAGAGACCCAGTACTTC
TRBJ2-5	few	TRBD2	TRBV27	CATGPYSGPYQETQYF	TGTGCCACCGGCCCCTATAGCGGGCCGTACCAAGAGACCCAGTACTTC
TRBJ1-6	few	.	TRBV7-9	CASSRLDGYYNSPLHF	TGTGCCAGCAGCCGACTCGACGGCTACTATAATTCACCCCTCCACTTT
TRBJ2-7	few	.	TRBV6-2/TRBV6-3	CASSYTGFTTYEQYF	TGTGCCAGCAGTTACACAGGGTTTACCACCTACGAGCAGTACTTC
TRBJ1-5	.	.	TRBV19	CASSIVHLSNQPQHF	TGTGCCAGTAGTATTGTCCACCTTAGCAATCAGCCCCAGCATTTT
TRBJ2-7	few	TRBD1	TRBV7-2	CASSLEAGGYEQYF	TGTGCCAGCAGCTTAGAGGCAGGGGGCTACGAGCAGTACTTC